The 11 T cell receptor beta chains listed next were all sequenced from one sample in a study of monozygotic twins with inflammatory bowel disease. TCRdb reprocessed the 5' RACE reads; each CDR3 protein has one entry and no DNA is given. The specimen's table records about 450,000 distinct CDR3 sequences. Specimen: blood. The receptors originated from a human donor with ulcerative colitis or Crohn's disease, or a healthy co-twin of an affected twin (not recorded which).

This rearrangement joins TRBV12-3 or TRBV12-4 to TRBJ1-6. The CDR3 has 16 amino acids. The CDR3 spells CASSPLVWPYNSPLHF.

CDR3 residues: CASTDRLINSPLHF. The chain combines TRBV19 with TRBJ1-6; TCRdb gives TRBD1 as the D gene, but with no DNA this cannot be confirmed. The CDR3 covers 14 residues. Germline-derived CDR1 and CDR2 are LNHDA and SQIVND (reference sequence). Full variable domain (remainder filled in from reference TRBV19 and TRBJ1-6): DGGITQSPKYLFRKEGQNVTLSCEQNLNHDAMYWYRQDPGQGLRLIYYSQIVNDFQKGDIAEGYSVSREKKESFPLTVTSAQKNPTAFYLCASTDRLINSPLHFGNGTRLTVT.

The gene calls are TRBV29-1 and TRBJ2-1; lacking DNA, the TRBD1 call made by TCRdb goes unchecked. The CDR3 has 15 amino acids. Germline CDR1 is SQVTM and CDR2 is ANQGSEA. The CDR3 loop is CSVDWGGQYYNEQFF.

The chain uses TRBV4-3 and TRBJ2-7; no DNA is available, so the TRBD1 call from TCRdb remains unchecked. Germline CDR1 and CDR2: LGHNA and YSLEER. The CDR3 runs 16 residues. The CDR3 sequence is CASSQDWQGVSYELYF.

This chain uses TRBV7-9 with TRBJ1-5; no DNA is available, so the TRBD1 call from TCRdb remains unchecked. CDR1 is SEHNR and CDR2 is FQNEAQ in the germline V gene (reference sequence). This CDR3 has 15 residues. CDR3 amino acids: CASSSQWGGLQPQHF.

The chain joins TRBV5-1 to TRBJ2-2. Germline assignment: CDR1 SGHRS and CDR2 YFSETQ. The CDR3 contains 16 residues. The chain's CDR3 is CASSLGPAANTGELFF.

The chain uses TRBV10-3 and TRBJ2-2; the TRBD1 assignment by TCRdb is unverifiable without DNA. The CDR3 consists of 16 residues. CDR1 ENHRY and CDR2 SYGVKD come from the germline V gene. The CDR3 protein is CAITAGVRANTGELFF.

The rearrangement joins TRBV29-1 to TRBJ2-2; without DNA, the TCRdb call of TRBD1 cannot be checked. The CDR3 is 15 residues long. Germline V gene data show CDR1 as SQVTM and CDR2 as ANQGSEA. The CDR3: CSIEGAGVNTGELFF.

CDR3 protein: CASSSRQRDTQYF. The chain has TRBV7-2 and TRBJ2-3; TCRdb calls TRBD1, which cannot be checked without DNA. The CDR3 runs to 13 residues. Per germline, CDR1 SGHTA and CDR2 FQGNSA.

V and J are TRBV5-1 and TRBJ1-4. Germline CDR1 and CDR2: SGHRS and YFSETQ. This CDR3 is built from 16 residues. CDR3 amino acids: CASSFAGQATNEKLFF.

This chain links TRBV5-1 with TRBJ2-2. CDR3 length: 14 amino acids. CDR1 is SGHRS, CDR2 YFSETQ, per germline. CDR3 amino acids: CASSLLMNTGELFF. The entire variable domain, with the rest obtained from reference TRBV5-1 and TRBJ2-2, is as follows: KAGVTQTPRYLIKTRGQQVTLSCSPISGHRSVSWYQQTPGQGLQFLFEYFSETQRNKGNFPGRFSGRQFSNSRSEMNVSTLELGDSALYLCASSLLMNTGELFFGEGSRLTVL.